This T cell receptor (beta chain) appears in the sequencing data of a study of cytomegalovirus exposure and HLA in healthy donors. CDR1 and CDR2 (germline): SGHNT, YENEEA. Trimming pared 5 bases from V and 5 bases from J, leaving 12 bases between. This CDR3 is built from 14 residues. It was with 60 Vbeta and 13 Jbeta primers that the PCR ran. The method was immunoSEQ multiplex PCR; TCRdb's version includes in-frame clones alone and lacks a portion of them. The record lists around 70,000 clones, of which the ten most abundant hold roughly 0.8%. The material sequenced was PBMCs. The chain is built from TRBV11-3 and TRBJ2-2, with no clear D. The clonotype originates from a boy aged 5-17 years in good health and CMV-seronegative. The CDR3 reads CASSANPGTGELFF. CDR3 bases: TGTGCCAGCAGCGCGAACCCAGGAACCGGGGAGCTGTTTTTT.